This section outlines one TCR beta chain sequence together with its context. The data were produced by immunoSEQ multiplex PCR, yet TCRdb's version contains in-frame clones alone and is incomplete. The repertoire holds some 350,000 clones, around 84% seen once, with roughly 3.1% in the top ten. Trimming removed 2 bases at V and 10 bases at J, with 12 bases between. This CDR3 is built from 13 residues. The record originates from a study of blood T cell repertoires in COVID-19. The origin of this receptor is a human donor in a cohort sampled during active COVID-19. The chain is built from TRBV12-3 or TRBV12-4 and TRBJ2-1, with D perhaps TRBD1 (6 bases). Specimen: peripheral blood. The DNA for the CDR3 is TGTGCCAGCAGTTTACCCCCCAGGGGCGAGCAGTTCTTC. Its translation is CASSLPPRGEQFF.